This TCR beta chain derives from a study of blood T cell repertoires in COVID-19. This clone was counted only a few times. V was cut by 0 bases and J by 0 bases, with 6 bases left in between. The CDR3 consists of 15 residues. Germline CDR1 and CDR2: MGHRA and YSYEKL. The assay was immunoSEQ multiplex PCR, and TCRdb's table has in-frame clones only and misses some. The sample has approximately 250,000 clones; over 75% are singletons. Material: peripheral blood. The chain links TRBV4-1 to TRBJ1-3; the D is unclear. This sequence was found in a woman between 65 and 79 years old with COVID-19, enrolled during active disease. In DNA form, the CDR3 reads TGCGCCAGCAGCCAAGAACAGAGCTCTGGAAACACCATATATTTT. Its translation is CASSQEQSSGNTIYF.